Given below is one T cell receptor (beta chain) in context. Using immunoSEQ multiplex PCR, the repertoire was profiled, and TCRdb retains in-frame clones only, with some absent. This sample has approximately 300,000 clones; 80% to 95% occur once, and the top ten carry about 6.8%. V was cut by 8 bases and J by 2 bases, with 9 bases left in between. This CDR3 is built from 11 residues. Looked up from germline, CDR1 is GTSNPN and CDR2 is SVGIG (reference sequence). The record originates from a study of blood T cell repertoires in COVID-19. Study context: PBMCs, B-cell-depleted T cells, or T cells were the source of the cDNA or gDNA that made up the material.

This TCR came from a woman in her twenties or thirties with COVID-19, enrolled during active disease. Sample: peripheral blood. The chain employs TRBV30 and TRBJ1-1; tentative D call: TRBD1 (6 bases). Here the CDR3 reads CAGGTNTEAFF. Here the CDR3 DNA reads TGTGCCGGTGGGACAAACACTGAAGCTTTCTTT.